Below are 11 T cell receptor beta chains sequenced from a single sample in a study of T cells generated in artificial thymic organoids. TCRalpha and TCRbeta libraries were amplified separately by semi-nested PCR with TRAC or TRBC reverse primers. TCRdb reanalysed the 5' RACE reads using MiXCR and keeps one entry per CDR3 protein. In total, the table holds more than 10 distinct CDR3 sequences. The specimen sequenced was naive CD8+ T cells from blood. Regarding subset: CD3+TCRalphabeta+CD8SP T cells; for blood, CD45RO-CCR7+ naive CD8+ T cells. These receptors were taken from a human donor who gave cord blood stem cells for thymic organoid culture, a cardiac surgery patient who gave postnatal thymus, or a blood donor (not recorded which). This table probably holds off-target reads from a library built for another chain.

The chain recombines TRBV7-6 with TRBJ2-3; 8 positions match TRBD2. V was clipped by 0 bases and J by 0 bases; unmatched bases: 2. The CDR3 consists of 16 residues. CDR1 is SGHVS, CDR2 FNYEAQ, per germline. DNA of the CDR3: TGTGCCAGCAGCTTAGCTGCTAGCGGGAGCACAGATACGCAGTATTTT. It translates to CASSLAASGSTDTQYF.

This chain links TRBV20-1 with TRBJ2-1; weak D call: TRBD2 (6 bases). V was cut by 6 bases and J by 2 bases, with 11 bases left in between. This CDR3 is built from 13 residues. The germline V gene has CDR1 DFQATT and CDR2 SNEGSKA (reference sequence). DNA for the CDR3: TGCAGTGCGGCGGGACCGACCTACAATGAGCAGTTCTTC. Its protein product is CSAAGPTYNEQFF.

The genes are TRBV19 and TRBJ2-3, with TRBD2 matching over 7 bases. In germline, CDR1 is LNHDA, CDR2 SQIVND (reference sequence). The CDR3 length is 14 residues. Trimming at V came to 4 bases and at J to 3 bases, leaving 4 bases not matched to a gene. The CDR3 bases are TGTGCCAGTAGTACCGGGACTATGACAGATACGCAGTATTTT. It yields the protein CASSTGTMTDTQYF.

J is TRBJ2-3 and V is TRBV11-2; 7 bases fit TRBD1. Germline loops: CDR1 SGHAT, CDR2 FQNNGV. The CDR3 has 15 amino acids. The ends lost 6 bases at V and 3 bases at J; junction bases unmatched: 9. For the CDR3, the DNA is TGTGCCAGCAGAGGGTTCAGGGGGAATACAGATACGCAGTATTTT. Translation gives CASRGFRGNTDTQYF.

Here the CDR3 DNA reads TGTGCCAGCAGCTCCCCAGTCGGGGGGAACACTGAAGCTTTCTTT. This translates into CASSSPVGGNTEAFF. V and J are TRBV11-1 and TRBJ1-1, with D tentatively TRBD1 (5 bases). The CDR3 is 15 residues long. Trimming shortened V by 4 bases and J by 1 base, and 13 bases separated the two germline ends. Germline assignment: CDR1 SGHAT and CDR2 FQDESV (reference sequence).

V gene TRBV27 combines with J gene TRBJ1-2; 9 positions match TRBD1. The germline CDR1 and CDR2 sequences are MNHEY and SMNVEV (reference sequence). V lost 2 bases to trimming and J lost 7 bases; unmatched junction nucleotides: 8. This CDR3 region has 15 residues. DNA for the CDR3: TGTGCCAGCAGTTTACAGAGGACAGGGGCCTCTGGCTACACCTTC. Protein sequence: CASSLQRTGASGYTF.

J is TRBJ2-1 and V is TRBV15; D gene uncertain. In germline, CDR1 is LNHNV, CDR2 YYDKDF (reference sequence). The CDR3 sequence is 14 residues long. V was shortened by 5 bases and J by 0 bases, with 8 bases between the two germline ends. CDR3 protein: CATSVRSSYNEQFF. The CDR3 DNA is TGTGCCACCAGCGTGCGGAGCTCCTACAATGAGCAGTTCTTC.

This clonotype was seen a few times. The V gene is TRBV20-1, the J gene TRBJ2-1; 9 bases fit TRBD1. Trimming took 5 bases from V and 0 from J; bases not matched to a gene: 5. Germline CDR1 is DFQATT and CDR2 is SNEGSKA (reference sequence). The CDR3 has 15 residues. The CDR3 sequence: CSAWDRVSSYNEQFF. In DNA, the CDR3 is TGCAGTGCTTGGGACAGGGTTAGCTCCTACAATGAGCAGTTCTTC.

This rearrangement joins TRBV14 to TRBJ2-5, with D uncertain. The germline V and J ends were trimmed by 0 bases and 2 bases, with 7 bases remaining between them. The V gene's germline CDR1 is SGHDN and CDR2 FVKESK. CDR3 length equals 14 residues. The DNA of the CDR3 is TGTGCCAGCAGCCAAGATGCCCCGCAAGAGACCCAGTACTTC. Translated: CASSQDAPQETQYF.

The chain links TRBV30 to TRBJ1-2, with D hard to call. The CDR3 consists of 14 residues. Germline values: CDR1 GTSNPN, CDR2 SVGIG (reference sequence). Trimming stripped 0 bases from V and 4 bases from J, with 12 bases between. CDR3 DNA sequence: TGTGCCTGGAGTGTTGGTGGAGGTGGCTATGGCTACACCTTC. It translates to CAWSVGGGGYGYTF. The whole variable domain, remainder taken from reference TRBV30 and TRBJ1-2, is SQTIHQWPATLVQPVGSPLSLECTVEGTSNPNLYWYRQAAGRGLQLLFYSVGIGQISSEVPQNLSASRPQDRQFILSSKKLLLSDSGFYLCAWSVGGGGYGYTFGSGTRLTVV.

This chain connects TRBV5-1 to TRBJ2-3; maybe TRBD2 (6 bases). This CDR3 region has 13 residues. V gave up 4 bases and J gave up 5 bases, with 11 bases separating them. In germline, CDR1 is SGHRS, CDR2 YFSETQ. For the CDR3, the DNA is TGCGCCAGCAGCCTAAGACTAGAAGATACGCAGTATTTT. This sequence encodes CASSLRLEDTQYF.